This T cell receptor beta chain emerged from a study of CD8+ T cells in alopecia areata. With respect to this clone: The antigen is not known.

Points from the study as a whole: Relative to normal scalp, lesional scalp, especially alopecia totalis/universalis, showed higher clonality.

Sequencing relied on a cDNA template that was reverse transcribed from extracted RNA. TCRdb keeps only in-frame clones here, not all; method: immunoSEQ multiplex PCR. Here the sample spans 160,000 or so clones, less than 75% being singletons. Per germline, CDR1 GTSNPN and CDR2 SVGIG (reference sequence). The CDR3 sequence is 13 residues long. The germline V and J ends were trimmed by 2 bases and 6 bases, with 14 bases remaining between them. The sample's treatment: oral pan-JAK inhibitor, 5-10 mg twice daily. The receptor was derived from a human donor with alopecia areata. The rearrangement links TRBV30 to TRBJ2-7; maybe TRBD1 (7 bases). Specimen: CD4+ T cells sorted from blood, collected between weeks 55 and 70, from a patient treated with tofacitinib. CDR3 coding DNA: TGTGCCTGGAGTTCTCAGGGGGGCTCCGAGCAGTACTTC. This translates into CAWSSQGGSEQYF. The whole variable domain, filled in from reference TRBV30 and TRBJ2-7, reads SQTIHQWPATLVQPVGSPLSLECTVEGTSNPNLYWYRQAAGRGLQLLFYSVGIGQISSEVPQNLSASRPQDRQFILSSKKLLLSDSGFYLCAWSSQGGSEQYFGPGTRLTVT.